The T cell receptor (beta chain) under discussion was sequenced for a study of blood T cells in healthy people across ages. A note on this clonotype: Its matching antigen is unknown.

Findings of the study overall: More naive CD4+ cells and higher diversity were found in long-lived than in aged donors.

The V gene's germline CDR1 is MNHNY and CDR2 SVGAGI (reference sequence). V lost 6 bases and J lost 12; bases outside the gene matches: 13. The CDR3 loop spans 14 amino acids. The donors, aged about 6 to 100, were healthy Caucasians from Russia. The amount of total RNA extracted per sample was at least 5.5 micrograms. PCR was performed a second time for 7 to 11 cycles using a sample-barcoded 5' primer and a J-beta primer mix. Each cDNA molecule was tagged by a template-switch adaptor that had 12 random nucleotides. TCRdb ran MiXCR on the 5' RACE reads and lists one entry per CDR3 protein. The repertoire holds around 800,000 distinct CDR3 sequences, with roughly 50% as singletons.

Source material: blood. This chain joins TRBV6-6 and TRBJ1-2; 10 bases align to TRBD1. The receptor was isolated from a man older than 75 in good health. The CDR3 coding sequence is TGTGCCAGCAGCTCAGAGGGACAGGGGAAAGTAAACACCTTC. It specifies CASSSEGQGKVNTF.